This T cell receptor beta chain was recorded in a study of T cells expressing NK-cell markers (dated by TCRdb to the early 2020s). For context, the study as a whole: Three sorted T-cell subsets (CD3+CD56+NKG2C+, CD3+CD56+NKG2C- and CD3+CD56-NKG2C+) from 7 to 9 donors had their TCR beta-chain repertoires profiled. Among the eight sequenced donors, seven were HCMV-seropositive and one was HCMV-seronegative. The eight sequenced donors were randomly selected healthy volunteers, three men and five women. Illumina HiSeq 2000/2500, MiSeq or NextSeq was used to sequence libraries as 2 x 150 bp reads.

Inclusive of the bounding cysteine and phenylalanine, the CDR3 is 15 residues long. No DNA accompanies this entry. The CDR1 and CDR2 encoded by the germline V gene (reference sequence) are LGHDT and YNNKEL. Points the paper makes about the study in general: Whether the expanded NKG2C-expressing T cell clones were specific for HCMV antigens remained unclear. Those dominant clonotypes were again the most abundant among CD3+CD56-NKG2C+ cells in a few donors, at about 28.3-65%. In roughly six donors, the dominant CD3+CD56+NKG2C+ clonotypes ranked among the top 10 CD8+ clonotypes, making up 1.0-7.0% of CD8+ T cells.

Instrument used: Illumina HiSeq 2000. TCR beta cDNA libraries were made by 5'RACE template switching that added a universal primer site and unique molecular identifiers. Synthesis of cDNA was primed from the TCR beta constant segment and was followed by two consecutive PCR amplification steps. In the source study's methods: Reads were demultiplexed and grouped by UMI with MIGEC, and clonotypes were assembled and quantified with MiTCR. To remove erroneous sequences, TCR cDNA sequences were retained only when supported by two or more reads. The tcR package was used for downstream repertoire analysis, and clonotypes were matched across fractions by CDR3 nucleotide sequence plus V segment. VDJmatch was used to annotate antigen specificity against VDJdb, with one amino acid substitution in CDR3 permitted. TCRdb reprocessed the reads into one record per CDR3 protein sequence, lacking DNA. V and J calls and clone size were set by TCRdb, not the authors. The sample has about 430,000 distinct CDR3 sequences on record. The top ten clones comprise roughly 1.4% of the sample.

Concerning this clonotype: Its recognized antigen is unknown.

HCMV serostatus was determined by detecting HCMV-specific IgG in serum with a commercial ELISA kit. Ficoll density gradient centrifugation was used to isolate peripheral blood mononuclear cells from blood. This TCR came from a woman aged 50 to 60 in good health. Donor details come from another sample of the same person, matched by shared clones. The sequenced sample was blood T cells: a sorted CD56 or NKG2C T cell subset, CD4+ or CD8+ T cells, or bulk PBMC T cells (not recorded which). The V and J genes are TRBV3-1 and TRBJ2-2; TCRdb gives TRBD1 as the D gene, but with no DNA this cannot be confirmed. The CDR3 is CASSQAGTVTGELFF.